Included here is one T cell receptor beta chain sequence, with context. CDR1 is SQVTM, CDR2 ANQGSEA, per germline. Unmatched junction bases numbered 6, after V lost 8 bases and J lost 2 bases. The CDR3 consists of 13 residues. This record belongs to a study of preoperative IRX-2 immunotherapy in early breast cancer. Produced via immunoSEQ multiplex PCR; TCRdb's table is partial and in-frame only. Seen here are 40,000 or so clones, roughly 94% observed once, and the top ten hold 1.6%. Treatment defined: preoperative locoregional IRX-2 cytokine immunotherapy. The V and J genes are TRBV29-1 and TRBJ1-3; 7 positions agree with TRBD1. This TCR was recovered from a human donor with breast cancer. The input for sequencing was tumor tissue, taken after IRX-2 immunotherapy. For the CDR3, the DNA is TGCAGCTCCAGGGGACAGCCTGGAAACACCATATATTTT. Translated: CSSRGQPGNTIYF.